Listed below are T cell receptor beta chains from one sample, sequenced in a study of blood T cells in healthy people across ages. One entry per CDR3 protein, called by TCRdb with MiXCR from the 5' RACE reads. Seen here are about 1.4 million distinct CDR3 sequences, around 59% observed once, and the top ten hold approximately 7%. Sequencing was performed on blood. Receptors were obtained from a man between 18 and 35 years old in good health. Both conserved end residues are trimmed from each CDR3. Clone size appears in some rows only: once, few, many, or a class for an expanded clone.

V: TRBV4-3
size: once
CDR3: ASSQDRGLRGNTIY

V: TRBV25-1
size: .
CDR3: ASSYRVATEAF

V: TRBV5-1
size: few
CDR3: ASSLPRQGREETQY

V: TRBV6-5
size: few
CDR3: ASSYLPGQGTDTQY

V: TRBV4-1
size: few
CDR3: ASSQLQGSYEQY

V: TRBV29-1
size: .
CDR3: SVRGSQNSPLH

V: TRBV18
size: many
CDR3: ASSPIWQEGVAF

V: TRBV4-1
size: .
CDR3: ASSQVSGSYYEQY

V: TRBV6-4
size: .
CDR3: ASSDSERGRVAGNTIY

V: TRBV2
size: .
CDR3: ASSVWSNEQF

V: TRBV9
size: .
CDR3: ASSVSGTQY

V: TRBV27
size: .
CDR3: ASNTLGDIAANEQF

V: TRBV4-1
size: .
CDR3: ASSQEWANTEAF

V: TRBV10-3
size: .
CDR3: AISEGRGPYGYT

V: TRBV25-1
size: once
CDR3: ASSEYRGNEQF

V: TRBV6-2/TRBV6-3
size: .
CDR3: ASSQQIHPTAGAEETQY

V: TRBV12-3/TRBV12-4
size: .
CDR3: ASIAGTGNTGELF

V: TRBV25-1
size: once
CDR3: ASSEPKTHSRETQY

V: TRBV6-5
size: .
CDR3: ASSSQGTGEQF

V: TRBV20-1
size: .
CDR3: SVDSGIDKNIQY

V: TRBV10-3
size: .
CDR3: AISAQGETYEQY

V: TRBV7-6
size: .
CDR3: ASSLLRGQGPLRNTDTQY

V: TRBV20-1
size: .
CDR3: SARGPGLLYEQY

V: TRBV13
size: .
CDR3: ASSPRGGEQY

V: TRBV27
size: .
CDR3: ASGYGTGELF

V: TRBV7-2
size: .
CDR3: ASSCTPGTGKTQY

V: TRBV18
size: few
CDR3: ASSPSTGGAEYEQY

V: TRBV10-3
size: few
CDR3: AISAGLAGDQETQY

V: TRBV25-1
size: .
CDR3: ASTLARGNTIY

V: TRBV4-2
size: .
CDR3: ASSQESRFQETQY

V: TRBV27
size: .
CDR3: ASSFWVASGRNEQF

V: TRBV10-3
size: few
CDR3: AISESGLPYEQY

V: TRBV6-6
size: .
CDR3: ASSRGGELF

V: TRBV29-1
size: .
CDR3: SVKAGNEQF

V: TRBV27
size: .
CDR3: ATSGQPSNEKLF

V: TRBV28
size: .
CDR3: ASSLPGRENQPQH

V: TRBV7-9
size: .
CDR3: ASSSEEAVDSRAGETQY

V: TRBV5-1
size: few
CDR3: ASSFQTGRLFYEQY

V: TRBV10-3
size: .
CDR3: AIRPGEDSNQPQH